The 4 T cell receptor beta chains listed next were all sequenced from one sample in a study of T-cell reconstitution after alpha-beta-depleted transplantation in children. Unique molecular identifiers were built into the TCRbeta library. Each CDR3 protein gets one entry after TCRdb re-called the PCR reads with MiXCR. Of about 420,000 distinct CDR3 sequences in the sample, roughly a tenth were seen once. Specimen: PBMCs from the stem cell graft donor, collected from the stem cell graft. The receptor source for this set is a human donor who donated a stem cell graft to a child with acute myeloid leukemia.

The chain links TRBV10-3 to TRBJ2-3; D might be TRBD2 (6 bases). The CDR3 covers 12 residues. Germline lookup yields CDR1 ENHRY and CDR2 SYGVKD. The germline V and J ends were trimmed by 7 bases and 1 base, with 6 bases remaining between them. The CDR3 nucleotides read TGTGCCATCACTAGCGGCACAGATACGCAGTATTTT. Protein: CAITSGTDTQYF.

This clonotype was seen more than once but under ten times. The CDR3 nucleotides are TGCGCCAGCAGTCTATGGACAAGCTTTAGAGGCTACACCTTC. Translating gives CASSLWTSFRGYTF. The V gene is TRBV4-1, the J gene TRBJ1-2; maybe TRBD1 (5 bases). This CDR3 is 14 amino acids long. Germline V gene data show CDR1 as MGHRA and CDR2 as YSYEKL. V was cut by 6 bases and J by 8 bases, with 19 bases left in between.

This clonotype was counted only a few times. This chain uses TRBV4-1 with TRBJ2-5, with 7 nucleotides matching TRBD1. With V trimmed by 0 bases and J by 7 bases, 5 bases remained unmatched. Germline V gene sequence: CDR1 MGHRA, CDR2 YSYEKL. The CDR3 extends over 14 amino acids. CDR3 sequence reads: CASSQDGAGGTQYF. In DNA form, the CDR3 reads TGCGCCAGCAGCCAAGATGGAGCAGGGGGGACCCAGTACTTC.

This clonotype has only a few counts. The chain employs TRBV29-1 and TRBJ1-5, with D possibly matching TRBD1 (5 bases). V shed 2 bases and J shed 4 bases, with 21 bases lying between them. Germline-derived CDR1 and CDR2 are SQVTM and ANQGSEA. The CDR3 covers 17 residues. In nucleotides, the CDR3 is TGCAGCGTTGAAAGAGAACAGGATAGCTATCAAAATCAGCCCCAGCATTTT. Amino acid sequence: CSVEREQDSYQNQPQHF.